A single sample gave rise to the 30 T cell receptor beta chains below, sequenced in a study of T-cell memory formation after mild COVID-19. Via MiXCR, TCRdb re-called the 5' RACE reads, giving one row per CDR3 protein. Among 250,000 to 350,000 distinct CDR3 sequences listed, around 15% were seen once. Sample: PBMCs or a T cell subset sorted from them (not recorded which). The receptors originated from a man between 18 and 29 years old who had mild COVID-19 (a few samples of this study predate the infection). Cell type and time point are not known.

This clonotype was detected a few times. The CDR3: CASSLYGNTEAFF. CDR3 nucleotides: TGTGCCAGCAGCTTATACGGGAACACTGAAGCTTTCTTT. This chain joins TRBV7-9 and TRBJ1-1; no definite D call. V gave up 2 bases and J gave up 1 base, with 5 bases separating them. The CDR3 contains 13 residues. CDR1 is SEHNR and CDR2 is FQNEAQ in the germline V gene (reference sequence).

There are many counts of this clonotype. The CDR3 spells CASSLVGLETQYF. CDR3 DNA: TGCGCCAGCAGCTTGGTCGGGCTGGAGACCCAGTACTTC. The chain has TRBV5-1 and TRBJ2-5; D call uncertain. Trimming stripped 0 bases from V and 5 bases from J, with 8 bases between. Germline V CDR1 and CDR2: SGHRS, YFSETQ. The CDR3 sequence is 13 residues long. Together with reference TRBV5-1 and TRBJ2-5, the CDR3 gives the full variable domain: KAGVTQTPRYLIKTRGQQVTLSCSPISGHRSVSWYQQTPGQGLQFLFEYFSETQRNKGNFPGRFSGRQFSNSRSEMNVSTLELGDSALYLCASSLVGLETQYFGPGTRLLVL.

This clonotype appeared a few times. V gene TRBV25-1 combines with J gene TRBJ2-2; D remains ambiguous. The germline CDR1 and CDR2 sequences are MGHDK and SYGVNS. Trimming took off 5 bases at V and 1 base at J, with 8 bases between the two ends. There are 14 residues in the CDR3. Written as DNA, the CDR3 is TGTGCCAGCAGTCGGCGGATGAACACCGGGGAGCTGTTTTTT. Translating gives CASSRRMNTGELFF. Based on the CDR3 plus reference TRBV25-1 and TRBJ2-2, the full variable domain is EADIYQTPRYLVIGTGKKITLECSQTMGHDKMYWYQQDPGMELHLIHYSYGVNSTEKGDLSSESTVSRIRTEHFPLTLESARPSHTSQYLCASSRRMNTGELFFGEGSRLTVL.

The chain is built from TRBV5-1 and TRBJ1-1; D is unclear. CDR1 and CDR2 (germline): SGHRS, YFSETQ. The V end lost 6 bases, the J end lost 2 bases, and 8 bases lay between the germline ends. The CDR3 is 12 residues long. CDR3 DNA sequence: TGCGCCAGCACCCCGGGAAACACTGAAGCTTTCTTT. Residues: CASTPGNTEAFF.

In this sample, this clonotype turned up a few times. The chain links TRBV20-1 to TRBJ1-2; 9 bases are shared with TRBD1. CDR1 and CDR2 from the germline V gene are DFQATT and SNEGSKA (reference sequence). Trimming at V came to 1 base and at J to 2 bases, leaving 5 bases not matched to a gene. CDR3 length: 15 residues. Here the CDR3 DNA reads TGCAGTGCTAGAGTGGGACAGGGAGCCAACTATGGCTACACCTTC. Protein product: CSARVGQGANYGYTF.

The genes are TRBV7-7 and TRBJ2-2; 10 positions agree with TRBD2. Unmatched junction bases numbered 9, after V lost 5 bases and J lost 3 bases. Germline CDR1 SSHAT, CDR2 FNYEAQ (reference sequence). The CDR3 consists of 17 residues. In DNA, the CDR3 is TGTGCCAGCAGCCCCCTGGAACTAGCGGGATACACCGGGGAGCTGTTTTTT. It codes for CASSPLELAGYTGELFF.

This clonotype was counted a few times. This CDR3 is CASSLGTGNIQYF. DNA of the CDR3: TGTGCCAGCAGTTTAGGGACTGGAAACATTCAGTACTTC. The V and J genes are TRBV28 and TRBJ2-4; possible D gene TRBD2, 6 bases. CDR3 size: 13 residues. V gave up 2 bases and J gave up 6 bases, with 8 bases separating them. CDR1 is MDHEN, CDR2 SYDVKM, per germline.

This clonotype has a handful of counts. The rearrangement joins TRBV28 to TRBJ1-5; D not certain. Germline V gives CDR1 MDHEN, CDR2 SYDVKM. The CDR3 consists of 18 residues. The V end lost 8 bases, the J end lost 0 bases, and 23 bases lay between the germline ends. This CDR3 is CASREQRPNPNSNQPQHF. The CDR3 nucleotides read TGTGCCAGCCGTGAACAACGACCGAACCCAAATAGCAATCAGCCCCAGCATTTT. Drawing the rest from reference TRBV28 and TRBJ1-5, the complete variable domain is DVKVTQSSRYLVKRTGEKVFLECVQDMDHENMFWYRQDPGLGLRLIYFSYDVKMKEKGDIPEGYSVSREKKERFSLILESASTNQTSMYLCASREQRPNPNSNQPQHFGDGTRLSIL.

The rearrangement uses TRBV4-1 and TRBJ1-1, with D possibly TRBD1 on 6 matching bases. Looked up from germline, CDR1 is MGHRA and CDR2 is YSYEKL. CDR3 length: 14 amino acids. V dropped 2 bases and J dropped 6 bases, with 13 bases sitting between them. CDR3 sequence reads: CASSQYLPGAEAFF. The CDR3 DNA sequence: TGCGCCAGCAGCCAATACCTCCCAGGGGCTGAAGCTTTCTTT.

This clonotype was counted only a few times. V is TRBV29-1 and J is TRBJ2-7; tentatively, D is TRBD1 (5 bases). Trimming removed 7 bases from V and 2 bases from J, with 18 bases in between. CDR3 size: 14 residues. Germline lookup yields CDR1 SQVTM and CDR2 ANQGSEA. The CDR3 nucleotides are TGCAGCGGGCTCCGACAGCTAGTTCCCTACGAGCAGTACGTC. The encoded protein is CSGLRQLVPYEQYV.

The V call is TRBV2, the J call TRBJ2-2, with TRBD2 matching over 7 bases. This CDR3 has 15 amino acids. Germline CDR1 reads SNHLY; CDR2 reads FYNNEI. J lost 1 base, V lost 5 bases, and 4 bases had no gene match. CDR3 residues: CASSLVAGNTGELFF. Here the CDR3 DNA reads TGTGCCAGCAGTTTAGTAGCGGGGAACACCGGGGAGCTGTTTTTT.

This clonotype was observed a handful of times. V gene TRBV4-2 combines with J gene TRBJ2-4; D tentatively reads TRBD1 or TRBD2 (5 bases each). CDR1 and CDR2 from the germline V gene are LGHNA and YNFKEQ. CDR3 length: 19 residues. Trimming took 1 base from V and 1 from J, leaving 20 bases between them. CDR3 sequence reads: CASSQVPGSVYGAKNIQYF. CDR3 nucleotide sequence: TGTGCCAGCAGCCAAGTCCCAGGGAGCGTTTATGGGGCCAAAAACATTCAGTACTTC.

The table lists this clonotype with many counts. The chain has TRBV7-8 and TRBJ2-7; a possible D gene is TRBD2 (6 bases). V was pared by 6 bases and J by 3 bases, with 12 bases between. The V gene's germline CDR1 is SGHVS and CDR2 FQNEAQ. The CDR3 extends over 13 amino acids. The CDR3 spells CASREGRYYEQYF. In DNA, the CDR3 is TGTGCCAGCAGGGAGGGGCGATACTACGAGCAGTACTTC.

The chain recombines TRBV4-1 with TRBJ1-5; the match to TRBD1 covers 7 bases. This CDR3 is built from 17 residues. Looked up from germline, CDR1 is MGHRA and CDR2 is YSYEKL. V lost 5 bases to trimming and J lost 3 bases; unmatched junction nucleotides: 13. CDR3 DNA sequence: TGCGCCAGCAGCAGGGACAGTACCCGTGGACTCAATCAGCCCCAGCATTTT. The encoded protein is CASSRDSTRGLNQPQHF.

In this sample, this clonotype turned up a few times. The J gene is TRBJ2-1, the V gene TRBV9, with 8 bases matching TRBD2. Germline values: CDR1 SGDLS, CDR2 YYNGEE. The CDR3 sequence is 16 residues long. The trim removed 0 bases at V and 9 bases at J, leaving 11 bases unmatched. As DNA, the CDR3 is TGTGCCAGCAGCGTAGAGGCTAGCGGGCCCCCAGGTGAGCAGTTCTTC. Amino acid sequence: CASSVEASGPPGEQFF.

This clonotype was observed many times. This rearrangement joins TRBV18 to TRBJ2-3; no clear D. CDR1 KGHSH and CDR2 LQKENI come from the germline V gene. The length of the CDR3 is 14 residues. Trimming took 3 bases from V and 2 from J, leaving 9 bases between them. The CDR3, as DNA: TGTGCCAGCTCACCCAGTCTAGACACAGATACGCAGTATTTT. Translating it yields CASSPSLDTDTQYF.

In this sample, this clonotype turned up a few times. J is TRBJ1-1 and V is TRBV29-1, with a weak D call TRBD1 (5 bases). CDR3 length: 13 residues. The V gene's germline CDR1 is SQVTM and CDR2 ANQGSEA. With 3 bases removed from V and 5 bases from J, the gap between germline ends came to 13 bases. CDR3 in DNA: TGCAGCGTTGAGAGGCAGGGTGGTACTGAAGCTTTCTTT. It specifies CSVERQGGTEAFF.

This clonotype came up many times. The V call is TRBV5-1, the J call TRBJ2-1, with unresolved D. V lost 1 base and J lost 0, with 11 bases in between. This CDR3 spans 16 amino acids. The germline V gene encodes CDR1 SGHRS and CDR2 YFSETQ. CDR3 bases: TGCGCCAGCAGCTTGCGTCCTGACCTCTCCTACAATGAGCAGTTCTTC. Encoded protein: CASSLRPDLSYNEQFF.

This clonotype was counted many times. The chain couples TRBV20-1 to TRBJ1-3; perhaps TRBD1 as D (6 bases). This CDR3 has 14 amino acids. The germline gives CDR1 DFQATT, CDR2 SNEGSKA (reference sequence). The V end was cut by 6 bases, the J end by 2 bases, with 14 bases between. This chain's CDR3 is CSAINRDAGNTIYF. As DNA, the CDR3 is TGCAGTGCCATCAACAGGGACGCTGGAAACACCATATATTTT.

The CDR3 region is CASGLGSNTEAFF. The CDR3 coding sequence is TGTGCTAGTGGTTTGGGCAGTAACACTGAAGCTTTCTTT. V and J are TRBV12-5 and TRBJ1-1; D gene uncertain. From germline, CDR1 is LGHNT and CDR2 FRNRAP. V shed 1 base and J shed 2 bases, with 5 bases lying between them. The CDR3 consists of 13 residues.

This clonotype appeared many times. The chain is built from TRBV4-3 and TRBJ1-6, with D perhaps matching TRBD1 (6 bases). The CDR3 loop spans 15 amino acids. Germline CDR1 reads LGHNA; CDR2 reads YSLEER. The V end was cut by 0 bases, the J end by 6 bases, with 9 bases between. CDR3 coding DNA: TGCGCCAGCAGCCAAGACAGGGGTCGTAATTCACCCCTCCACTTT. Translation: CASSQDRGRNSPLHF.

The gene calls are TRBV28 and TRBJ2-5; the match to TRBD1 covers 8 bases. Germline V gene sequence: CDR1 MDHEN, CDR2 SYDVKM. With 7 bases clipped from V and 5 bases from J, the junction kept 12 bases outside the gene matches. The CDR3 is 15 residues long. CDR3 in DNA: TGTGCCAGCACCGAGGGCGGGACAGGTCGCGAGACCCAGTACTTC. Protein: CASTEGGTGRETQYF.

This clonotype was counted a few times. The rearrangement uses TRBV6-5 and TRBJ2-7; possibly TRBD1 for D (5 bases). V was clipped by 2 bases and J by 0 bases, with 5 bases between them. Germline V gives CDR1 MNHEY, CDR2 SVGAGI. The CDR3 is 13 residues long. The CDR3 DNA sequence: TGTGCCAGCAGTTACGGACACTCCTACGAGCAGTACTTC. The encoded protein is CASSYGHSYEQYF.

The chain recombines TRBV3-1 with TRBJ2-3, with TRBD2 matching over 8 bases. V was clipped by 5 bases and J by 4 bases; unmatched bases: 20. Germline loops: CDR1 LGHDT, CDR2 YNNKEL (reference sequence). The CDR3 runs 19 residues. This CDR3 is CASSGPPWRGVKYSDTQYF. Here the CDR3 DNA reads TGTGCCAGCAGCGGCCCACCGTGGCGGGGGGTTAAATATTCAGATACGCAGTATTTT.

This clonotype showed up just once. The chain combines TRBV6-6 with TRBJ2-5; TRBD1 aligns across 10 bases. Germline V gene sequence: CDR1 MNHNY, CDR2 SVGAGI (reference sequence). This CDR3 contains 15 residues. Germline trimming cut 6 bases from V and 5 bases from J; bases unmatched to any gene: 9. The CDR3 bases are TGTGCCAGCAGGACAGACAGGGGGCTCTTTGAGACCCAGTACTTC. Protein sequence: CASRTDRGLFETQYF.

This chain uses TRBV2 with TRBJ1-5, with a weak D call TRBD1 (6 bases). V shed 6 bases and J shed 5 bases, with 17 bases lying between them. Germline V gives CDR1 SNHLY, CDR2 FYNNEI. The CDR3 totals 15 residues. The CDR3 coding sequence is TGTGCCAGCAGCTATGAAGGGGGGCCGGATCAGCCCCAGCATTTT. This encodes CASSYEGGPDQPQHF. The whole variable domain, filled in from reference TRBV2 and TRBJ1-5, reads EPEVTQTPSHQVTQMGQEVILRCVPISNHLYFYWYRQILGQKVEFLVSFYNNEISEKSEIFDDQFSVERPDGSNFTLKIRSTKLEDSAMYFCASSYEGGPDQPQHFGDGTRLSIL.

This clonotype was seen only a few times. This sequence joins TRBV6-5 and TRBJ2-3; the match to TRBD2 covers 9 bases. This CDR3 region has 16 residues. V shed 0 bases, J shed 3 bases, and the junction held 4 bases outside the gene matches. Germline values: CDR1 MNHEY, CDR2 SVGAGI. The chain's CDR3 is CASSYSGGGVTDTQYF. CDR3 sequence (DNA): TGTGCCAGCAGTTACTCGGGCGGGGGGGTAACAGATACGCAGTATTTT.

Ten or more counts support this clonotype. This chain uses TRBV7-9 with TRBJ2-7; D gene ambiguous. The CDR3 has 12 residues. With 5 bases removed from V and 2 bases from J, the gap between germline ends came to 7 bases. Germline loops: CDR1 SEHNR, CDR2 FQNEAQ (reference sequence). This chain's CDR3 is CASSLVPYEQYF. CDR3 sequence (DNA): TGTGCCAGCAGCCTGGTACCCTACGAGCAGTACTTC.

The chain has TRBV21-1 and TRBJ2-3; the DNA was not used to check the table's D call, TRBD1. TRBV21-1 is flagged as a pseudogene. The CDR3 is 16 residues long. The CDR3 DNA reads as TGTGCCAGCCTTTTAGGAGCCCGGAATGGCACAGATACGCAGTATTTT. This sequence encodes CASLLGARNGTDTQYF.

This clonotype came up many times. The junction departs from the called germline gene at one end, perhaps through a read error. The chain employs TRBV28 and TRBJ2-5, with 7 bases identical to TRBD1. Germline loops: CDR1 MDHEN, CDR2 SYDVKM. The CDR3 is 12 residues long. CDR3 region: CASKGQVGRENF. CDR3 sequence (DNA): TGTGCCAGCAAAGGACAGGTTGGAAGGGAGAACTTC.